These T cell receptor beta chains were read from a single sample in a study of T cells in tuberculosis. The repertoire was sequenced with immunoSEQ multiplex PCR; TCRdb's copy has only in-frame clones and lacks some. The data hold about 33,000 clones, with roughly 94% observed a single time. The specimen was PBMCs, collected at tuberculosis diagnosis. The source of these receptors is an adult with tuberculosis. Some clones in this sample may be carry-over from other donors' samples. CDR3s include the opening cysteine and the closing phenylalanine or tryptophan. D genes are given only for firm matches. Clone size is not always given. Where it is, it says once, few, many or a class for expanded clones.

j_call clone_size d_call v_call cdr3_aa cdr3_nt
TRBJ2-3 - TRBD1 TRBV9 CASSVGSGQGGDTQYF TGTGCCAGCAGCGTAGGATCGGGACAGGGGGGAGATACGCAGTATTTT
TRBJ2-3 - - TRBV6-1 CASSEDRVEITDTQYF TGTGCCAGCAGTGAAGACAGGGTCGAAATCACAGATACGCAGTATTTT
TRBJ1-1 - TRBD1 TRBV19 CASSIGFRGPGAFF TGTGCCAGTAGTATTGGGTTTAGGGGGCCGGGAGCTTTCTTT
TRBJ2-3 - TRBD1 TRBV18 CASSPGDRVRTDTQYF TGTGCCAGCTCACCCGGTGACAGGGTGAGAACAGATACGCAGTATTTT
TRBJ2-2 - TRBD2 TRBV6-1 CASSVGLAGGHRAGELFF TGTGCCAGCAGTGTGGGGCTAGCGGGGGGGCATCGTGCCGGGGAGCTGTTTTTT
TRBJ1-1 - - TRBV5-1 CASSPGPTMNTEAFF TGCGCCAGCAGCCCGGGTCCTACAATGAACACTGAAGCTTTCTTT
TRBJ2-7 - TRBD1 TRBV7-9 CASSIGQGIHEQYF TGTGCCAGCAGCATTGGACAGGGTATCCACGAGCAGTACTTC
TRBJ1-5 - - TRBV7-2 CASSFSSGSNQPQHF TGTGCCAGCAGCTTCTCCTCGGGGAGCAATCAGCCCCAGCATTTT
TRBJ2-3 - TRBD2 TRBV18 CASSPSRASGSTDTQYF TGTGCCAGCTCACCGTCCAGGGCTAGCGGGAGCACAGATACGCAGTATTTT
TRBJ2-1 - - TRBV5-6 CASSPQEPRFYNEQFF TGTGCCAGCAGCCCACAGGAACCCCGATTCTACAATGAGCAGTTCTTC
TRBJ1-3 - - TRBV5-1 CASSLGVRVSGNTIYF TGCGCCAGCAGCTTGGGGGTCAGGGTTTCTGGAAACACCATATATTTT
TRBJ2-3 - TRBD2 TRBV19 CASSARTSGSTDTQYF TGTGCCAGTAGTGCCAGGACTAGCGGGAGCACAGATACGCAGTATTTT
TRBJ1-2 once - TRBV19 CASSSQGNYGYTF TGTGCCAGTAGTAGTCAGGGAAACTATGGCTACACCTTC
TRBJ2-4 - - TRBV29-1 CSVRDLVKNIQYF TGCAGCGTGAGGGACTTGGTCAAAAACATTCAGTACTTC
TRBJ2-3 - - TRBV2 CASRVGLRMVTDTQYF TGTGCCAGCAGGGTGGGACTCCGGATGGTGACAGATACGCAGTATTTT
TRBJ2-7 - TRBD1 TRBV27 CASNAQDRGFYEQYF TGTGCCAGCAACGCGCAGGACAGGGGGTTTTACGAGCAGTACTTC
TRBJ2-1 - TRBD1 TRBV5-1 CASSLETGSFPFF TGCGCCAGCAGCTTGGAGACAGGGTCTTTTCCGTTCTTC
TRBJ2-6 - - TRBV27 CASSPRRSGANVLTF TGTGCCAGCAGCCCCAGGAGGTCTGGGGCCAACGTCCTGACTTTC
TRBJ2-7 - TRBD2 TRBV7-9 CASSLSLAGLDYEQYF TGTGCCAGCAGCTTAAGCCTAGCGGGACTGGACTACGAGCAGTACTTC
TRBJ2-2 - - TRBV6-5 CASTGDTGELFF TGTGCCAGCACAGGGGACACCGGGGAGCTGTTTTTT
TRBJ2-7 - TRBD1 TRBV2 CASSEQGATTYEQYF TGTGCCAGCAGTGAGCAGGGGGCGACAACATACGAGCAGTACTTC
TRBJ2-3 - TRBD1 TRBV4-1 CASSQEGRTGGVYTQYF TGCGCCAGCAGCCAAGAAGGGAGGACAGGGGGCGTCTATACGCAGTATTTT